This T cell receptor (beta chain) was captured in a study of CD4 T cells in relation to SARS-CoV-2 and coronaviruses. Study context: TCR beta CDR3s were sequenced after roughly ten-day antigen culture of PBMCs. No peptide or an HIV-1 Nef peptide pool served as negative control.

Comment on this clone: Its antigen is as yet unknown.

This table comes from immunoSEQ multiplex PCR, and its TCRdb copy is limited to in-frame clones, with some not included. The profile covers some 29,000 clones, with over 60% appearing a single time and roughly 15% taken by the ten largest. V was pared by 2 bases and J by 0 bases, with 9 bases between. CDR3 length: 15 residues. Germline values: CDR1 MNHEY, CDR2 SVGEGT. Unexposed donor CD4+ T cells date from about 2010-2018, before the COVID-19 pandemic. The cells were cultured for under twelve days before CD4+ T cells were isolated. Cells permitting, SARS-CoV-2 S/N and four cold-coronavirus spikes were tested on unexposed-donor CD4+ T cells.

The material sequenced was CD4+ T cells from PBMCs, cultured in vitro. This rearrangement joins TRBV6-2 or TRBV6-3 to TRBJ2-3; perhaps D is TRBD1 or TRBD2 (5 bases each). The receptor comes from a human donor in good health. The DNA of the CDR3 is TGTGCCAGCAGTTACCGAGGGGTTAGCACAGATACGCAGTATTTT. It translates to CASSYRGVSTDTQYF.